A selection of T cell receptor beta chains follows, all from one sample in a study of regulatory T cells in long-lasting Graves disease. Each CDR3 protein is one row after TCRdb ran MiXCR on the multiplex PCR reads. The sample has about 560,000 distinct CDR3 sequences; more than 15% are singletons. These same records also appear under a second study, on T cells in Graves' hyperthyroidism and ophthalmopathy.

Specimen: peripheral blood mononuclear cells (PBMCs), collected at new diagnosis, from a patient treated with antithyroid drugs. These receptors came from a man between 18 and 29 years old with Graves disease. Each CDR3 is given with its conserved first and last residue. Each record gives: V gene, D gene, J gene, clone size, CDR3 DNA, CDR3 protein. D genes are given only for firm matches. Where a row states a size, it is once, few, many or the class of an expanded clone; other rows omit it.

TRBV14	NA	TRBJ2-1	few	TGTGCCAGCAGCCAAAACACAGGGATCGACAATGAGCAGTTCTTC	CASSQNTGIDNEQFF
TRBV20-1	NA	TRBJ1-1	many	TGCAGTGCTACCGATAGGGGGGCTAACACTGAAGCTTTCTTT	CSATDRGANTEAFF
TRBV20-1	TRBD2	TRBJ2-5	many	TGCAGTGCCAAAGGGCGGGAGTGGGCAGAGACCCAGTACTTC	CSAKGREWAETQYF
TRBV28	NA	TRBJ2-1	NA	TGTGCCAGCAGTTTTACAGGGCGCAATGAGCAGTTCTTC	CASSFTGRNEQFF
TRBV10-3	NA	TRBJ2-2	many	TGTGCCATCAGAGGGGGGACAGTGACCACCGGGGAGCTGTTTTTT	CAIRGGTVTTGELFF
TRBV29-1	TRBD2	TRBJ2-7	many	TGCAGCGTCGCCGGCGCCTCAGCGGGAGGCTCAAACAGCTACGAGCAGTACTTC	CSVAGASAGGSNSYEQYF
TRBV18	NA	TRBJ2-3	many	TGTGCCAGCTCACCCCTTTCAGGAGGCCCCACAGATACGCAGTATTTT	CASSPLSGGPTDTQYF
TRBV14	NA	TRBJ1-6	NA	TGTGCCAGCAGCCAAACTAGTAATTCACCCCTCCACTTT	CASSQTSNSPLHF
TRBV11-2	TRBD2	TRBJ2-1	many	TGTGCCAGCAGCTTAAGGCCGGGGGGGCAAGTTGGCAATGAGCAGTTCTTC	CASSLRPGGQVGNEQFF
TRBV7-9	NA	TRBJ2-4	few	TGTGCCAGCAGCTCAATAGCCAAAAACATTCAGTACTTC	CASSSIAKNIQYF
TRBV5-1	NA	TRBJ2-1	NA	TGCGCCATTTCTACCAGTAAGCAGTTCTTC	CAISTSKQFF
TRBV27	TRBD2	TRBJ2-4	many	TGTGCCAGCAGTCGGATAGCGGGGGCAGAAAACATTCAGTACTTC	CASSRIAGAENIQYF
TRBV6-2/TRBV6-3	NA	TRBJ2-7	NA	TGTGCCAGCAGTTACGCGTACAGGAACGAGCAGTACTTC	CASSYAYRNEQYF
TRBV27	TRBD1	TRBJ1-6	NA	TGTGCCAGCAGTTTCCGCCCCCCCGGGAGCGACAGGGGGCACTCACCCCTCCACTTT	CASSFRPPGSDRGHSPLHF
TRBV20-1	TRBD1	TRBJ1-2	few	TGCAGTGCTAGATTGCCCCCTAAGACAGGGTTTTTTTGTTATCCACTCTATGGCTACACCTTC	CSARLPPKTGFFCYPLYGYTF
TRBV5-1	TRBD1	TRBJ1-2	NA	TGCGCCAGCAGCTTCGGACAGGGGGCACGGGCAGAAGGCTACACCTTC	CASSFGQGARAEGYTF
TRBV2	NA	TRBJ1-6	NA	TGTGCCAGCAGATATAACAGGGATAATTCACCCCTCCACTTT	CASRYNRDNSPLHF
TRBV5-1	TRBD1	TRBJ2-7	many	TGCGCCAGCAGCAGTAGAGGGACAGGGATTTACGAGCAGTACTTC	CASSSRGTGIYEQYF
TRBV4-2	TRBD2	TRBJ2-1	NA	TGTGCCAGCAGCCACGACAGCGGGATGGGTTACGAGCAGTTCTTC	CASSHDSGMGYEQFF
TRBV10-3	NA	TRBJ1-3	many	TGTGCCACCGCGCCCCGGGACACCGGCTCTGGAAACACCATATATTTT	CATAPRDTGSGNTIYF
TRBV10-3	TRBD2	TRBJ2-7	many	TGTGCCATCAGTGAGTTCCTGGCGGGAGAGTCCTACGAGCAGTACTTC	CAISEFLAGESYEQYF
TRBV29-1	TRBD2	TRBJ2-1	NA	TGCAGCGTTAGTGTGGCTAGCGGGAGATACAATGAGCAGTTCTTC	CSVSVASGRYNEQFF
TRBV18	NA	TRBJ2-1	few	TGTGCCAGCTCACCAGTGGCGGAGATCCGTGAGCAGTTCTTC	CASSPVAEIREQFF
TRBV27	NA	TRBJ1-2	NA	TGTGCCAGCAGTCCTAGGTTGTCCGAGAGATTTTATGGCTACACCTTC	CASSPRLSERFYGYTF
TRBV7-9	NA	TRBJ2-7	few	TGTGCCAGCAGCTCTACAGGGTTCCACGAGCAGTACTTC	CASSSTGFHEQYF
TRBV2	NA	TRBJ1-5	NA	TGTGCCAGCAGCAGCAGTGCAGGAGGGGCCGACGGGCCCCAGCATTTT	CASSSSAGGADGPQHF
TRBV12-3/TRBV12-4	TRBD2	TRBJ2-7	many	TGTGCCAGCAGCCAATTAGGACTAGCGGGGTCCGAGCAGTACTTC	CASSQLGLAGSEQYF
TRBV20-1	TRBD2	TRBJ2-1	many	TGCAGTGTCAAAAGGACTAGCGGGAGCAATGAGCAGTTCTTC	CSVKRTSGSNEQFF
TRBV6-5	NA	TRBJ1-1	few	TGTGCCAGCAGTTACTCGGGGAGGGAGGACACTGAAGCTTTCTTT	CASSYSGREDTEAFF
TRBV27	TRBD2	TRBJ2-2	many	TGTGCCAGCAGTTTATCGACCCCACGGGGGGCCGGGGAGCTGTTTTTT	CASSLSTPRGAGELFF
TRBV6-1	TRBD1	TRBJ1-5	NA	TGTGCCAGCAGTCCGACAGGGTTCACCAATCAGCCCCAGCATTTT	CASSPTGFTNQPQHF
TRBV18	NA	TRBJ1-1	many	TGTGCCAGCTCACCAGGGCAGAACATGAACACTGAAGCTTTCTTT	CASSPGQNMNTEAFF
TRBV28	NA	TRBJ2-5	few	TGTGCCAGCAGCCAACGGTCTACTGGGGAGACCCAGTACTTC	CASSQRSTGETQYF
TRBV5-4	TRBD1	TRBJ2-3	few	TGTGCCAGCAGGTTTCCGGGACAGGACACAGATACGCAGTATTTT	CASRFPGQDTDTQYF
TRBV20-1	TRBD2	TRBJ2-5	many	TGCAGTGCCCCACTAGCGGGAGGACAGACCCAGTACTTC	CSAPLAGGQTQYF
TRBV7-9	TRBD1	TRBJ2-3	NA	TGTGCCATTGCGCAAGACAGGGCAGATACGCAGTATTTT	CAIAQDRADTQYF
TRBV6-1	NA	TRBJ2-7	many	TGTGCCAGCAGTGTAACTGCCTCCTACGAGCAGTACTTC	CASSVTASYEQYF
TRBV11-2	NA	TRBJ1-1	many	TGTGCCAGCAGCTTAGGGGGGCTTAGCACTGAAGCTTTCTTT	CASSLGGLSTEAFF
TRBV7-2	TRBD2	TRBJ2-1	NA	TGTGCCAGCAGCTTCTACATAGGACTAGCGGGAGTGGAGTTCTACAATGAGCAGTTCTTC	CASSFYIGLAGVEFYNEQFF
TRBV12-3/TRBV12-4	NA	TRBJ2-5	many	TGTGCCAGCAGTTTAAGGGTCGGAGGGGAAGAGACCCAGTACTTC	CASSLRVGGEETQYF
TRBV7-8	NA	TRBJ1-6	NA	TGTGCCAGCAGCCGAACCAGGGGTTATAATTCACCCCTCCACTTT	CASSRTRGYNSPLHF